Following are 8 T cell receptor beta chains from one sample sequenced in a study of blood T cell repertoires in COVID-19. Data came from immunoSEQ multiplex PCR; TCRdb stores just in-frame clones and leaves some out. The sample includes about 80,000 clones, around 83% of them seen just once. The specimen sequenced was peripheral blood. The receptors come from a woman in her seventies with acute or convalescent COVID-19.

This clone was observed a few times. The CDR3 here is CASSPRLGGGSDTQYF. The CDR3, as DNA: TGTGCCAGCAGCCCGAGACTGGGGGGGGGCTCAGATACGCAGTATTTT. The rearrangement joins TRBV7-2 to TRBJ2-3; weak D call: TRBD2 (7 bases). The CDR3 consists of 16 residues. Germline V gives CDR1 SGHTA, CDR2 FQGNSA. V lost 5 bases to trimming and J lost 4 bases, with 19 bases between them.

This chain uses TRBV7-9 with TRBJ2-7; 7 bases map to TRBD1. Germline CDR1 SEHNR, CDR2 FQNEAQ (reference sequence). The CDR3 length is 16 residues. Trimming at V came to 5 bases and at J to 6 bases, leaving 16 bases not matched to a gene. DNA for the CDR3: TGTGCCAGCAGCGACATTCCGCCCGGGACAGTCTCCGAGCAGTACTTC. Residues: CASSDIPPGTVSEQYF.

This clone turned up a few times. The V call is TRBV19, the J call TRBJ2-2; 11 positions match TRBD1. Germline CDR1 and CDR2: LNHDA and SQIVND (reference sequence). The CDR3 extends over 17 amino acids. V lost 1 base, J lost 4 bases, and 5 bases stayed unmatched. The CDR3 nucleotides are TGTGCCAGTAGTATAGGGACAGGGGGCGGATTCACCGGGGAGCTGTTTTTT. Translated: CASSIGTGGGFTGELFF.

The chain links TRBV7-2 to TRBJ2-7; tentatively, D is TRBD1 (5 bases). Germline V lookup: CDR1 SGHTA, CDR2 FQGNSA. Trimming stripped 1 base from V and 4 bases from J, with 14 bases between. CDR3 length: 15 amino acids. CDR3 protein: CASSLVVGRAYEQYF. In DNA, the CDR3 is TGTGCCAGCAGCTTAGTGGTGGGGCGTGCTTACGAGCAGTACTTC.

The chain joins TRBV19 to TRBJ1-6; D unresolved. CDR3 length: 19 amino acids. The V and J ends lost 5 bases and 1 base respectively, with 21 bases between them. The germline gives CDR1 LNHDA, CDR2 SQIVND (reference sequence). The CDR3 protein is CASSAASARLSSYNSPLHF. The CDR3 coding sequence is TGTGCCAGTAGTGCTGCCAGCGCCCGTTTATCGTCCTATAATTCACCCCTCCACTTT.

This clone occurred a few times. The rearrangement uses TRBV9 and TRBJ1-6, with 7 bases matching TRBD1. The CDR3 runs to 14 residues. In germline, CDR1 is SGDLS, CDR2 YYNGEE. Unmatched junction bases numbered 5, after V lost 4 bases and J lost 7 bases. The DNA for the CDR3 is TGTGCCAGCAGCCCCGGGACAGCAAATTCACCCCTCCACTTT. Translated: CASSPGTANSPLHF.

V and J are TRBV24-1 and TRBJ2-5; 10 nucleotides match TRBD1. The trim removed 9 bases at V and 4 bases at J, leaving 10 bases unmatched. CDR1 is KGHDR and CDR2 is SFDVKD in the germline V gene. This CDR3 comprises 15 residues. CDR3 protein: CATGARDRGGETQYF. CDR3 sequence (DNA): TGTGCCACCGGGGCCCGGGACAGGGGTGGAGAGACCCAGTACTTC.

CDR3 sequence reads: CASRGAGGEPYNEQFF. Here the CDR3 DNA reads TGTGCCAGCAGAGGAGCGGGAGGGGAGCCCTACAATGAGCAGTTCTTC. This chain connects TRBV2 to TRBJ2-1; 10 nucleotides agree with TRBD2. The CDR3 sequence is 16 residues long. From germline, CDR1 is SNHLY and CDR2 FYNNEI. V gave up 6 bases and J gave up 2 bases; unmatched junction bases: 7.